These 23 T cell receptor beta chains were sequenced from one sample in a study of monozygotic twins with cystic fibrosis. Profiling relied on immunoSEQ multiplex PCR, and the TCRdb table lists in-frame clones only, not all of them. The profile shows around 36,000 clones, around 66% of them singletons. Sequencing was done on a sample of blood. Receptors originate from a girl aged 5 to 17 with cystic fibrosis.

There are a few counts of this clone. The chain couples TRBV19 to TRBJ1-5, with 7 nucleotides matching TRBD1. Trimming removed 5 bases from V and 4 bases from J; junction bases left unmatched: 8. Germline CDR1 reads LNHDA; CDR2 reads SQIVND (reference sequence). This CDR3 has 15 amino acids. CDR3 in amino acids: CASSPGQTKNQPQHF. CDR3 bases: TGTGCCAGTAGTCCGGGACAGACAAAAAATCAGCCCCAGCATTTT.

This chain links TRBV7-9 with TRBJ2-7; 12 nucleotides match TRBD2. The length of the CDR3 is 14 residues. Losses at the gene ends were 8 bases for V and 2 bases for J; bases not matched to a gene: 4. In germline, CDR1 is SEHNR, CDR2 FQNEAQ (reference sequence). CDR3 sequence: CASGGLAGTYEQYF. CDR3 bases: TGTGCCAGCGGAGGACTAGCGGGGACCTACGAGCAGTACTTC.

The chain employs TRBV30 and TRBJ2-3, with a tentative D call TRBD2 (5 bases). The germline V gene has CDR1 GTSNPN and CDR2 SVGIG (reference sequence). The CDR3 length is 11 residues. V was pared by 4 bases and J by 6 bases, with 8 bases between. The CDR3 here is CAWKGVDTQYF. CDR3 DNA: TGTGCCTGGAAGGGAGTTGATACGCAGTATTTT.

The chain has TRBV19 and TRBJ2-3; the match to TRBD2 covers 8 bases. The V gene's germline CDR1 is LNHDA and CDR2 SQIVND (reference sequence). V lost 1 base, J lost 1 base, and 1 base stayed unmatched. The CDR3 totals 15 residues. CDR3 loop: CASSIAAGGTDTQYF. The CDR3 nucleotides are TGTGCCAGTAGTATAGCAGCGGGGGGCACAGATACGCAGTATTTT. Supplemented by reference TRBV19 and TRBJ2-3, the full variable domain reads DGGITQSPKYLFRKEGQNVTLSCEQNLNHDAMYWYRQDPGQGLRLIYYSQIVNDFQKGDIAEGYSVSREKKESFPLTVTSAQKNPTAFYLCASSIAAGGTDTQYFGPGTRLTVL.

This chain uses TRBV4-3 with TRBJ1-2; a weak D match, TRBD1 (6 bases). CDR1 LGHNA and CDR2 YSLEER come from the germline V gene. Trimming cost V 0 bases and J 7 bases, with 12 bases left between them. CDR3 length: 14 residues. In DNA form, the CDR3 reads TGCGCCAGCAGCCAAGATCAACAGGGCAGTGGCTACACCTTC. Its protein product is CASSQDQQGSGYTF.

Only one count was recorded for this clone. This chain joins TRBV4-2 and TRBJ1-2, with 8 bases fitting TRBD1. This CDR3 has 14 residues. Germline V CDR1 and CDR2: LGHNA, YNFKEQ. With 1 base clipped from V and 8 bases from J, the junction kept 6 bases outside the gene matches. CDR3 coding DNA: TGTGCCAGCAGCCAAGTGGGTCAGGGGGCCGGCTACACCTTC. This gives the protein CASSQVGQGAGYTF.

The V call is TRBV6-5, the J call TRBJ2-2; TRBD2 agrees at 10 bases. From germline, CDR1 is MNHEY and CDR2 SVGAGI. The CDR3 runs 15 residues. Trimming removed 5 bases from V and 7 bases from J; junction bases left unmatched: 7. The CDR3 loop reads CASSTTSGIGGELFF. CDR3 bases: TGTGCCAGCAGTACCACTAGCGGGATTGGCGGGGAGCTGTTTTTT.

The chain employs TRBV19 and TRBJ2-1; TRBD2 aligns across 11 bases. The CDR3 runs 16 residues. V dropped 7 bases and J dropped 7; count of bases not matched to a gene: 12. CDR1 and CDR2 from the germline V gene are LNHDA and SQIVND (reference sequence). In nucleotides, the CDR3 is TGTGCCAGTACTCCGACCCGGCTAGCGGGAGGTAATGAGCAGTTCTTC. This gives the protein CASTPTRLAGGNEQFF.

This chain joins TRBV5-1 and TRBJ2-1; D might be TRBD2 (5 bases). CDR1 SGHRS and CDR2 YFSETQ come from the germline V gene. The ends were cut back, 4 bases at V and 7 bases at J, with 15 bases in the middle. This CDR3 has 14 residues. Written as DNA, the CDR3 is TGCGCCAGCAGCATAATGGACTTCGGGAATGAGCAGTTCTTC. As protein: CASSIMDFGNEQFF. Together with reference TRBV5-1 and TRBJ2-1, the CDR3 gives the full variable domain: KAGVTQTPRYLIKTRGQQVTLSCSPISGHRSVSWYQQTPGQGLQFLFEYFSETQRNKGNFPGRFSGRQFSNSRSEMNVSTLELGDSALYLCASSIMDFGNEQFFGPGTRLTVL.

The chain employs TRBV19 and TRBJ1-1; D not certain. CDR1 is LNHDA and CDR2 is SQIVND in the germline V gene (reference sequence). With 8 bases removed from V and 0 bases from J, the gap between germline ends came to 7 bases. CDR3 length equals 12 residues. The CDR3 coding sequence is TGTGCCAGTGGCGGAATGAACACTGAAGCTTTCTTT. The encoded protein is CASGGMNTEAFF.

The chain carries TRBV18 and TRBJ2-2, with D perhaps matching TRBD1 (6 bases). Trimming took off 2 bases at V and 6 bases at J, with 7 bases between the two ends. The CDR3 sequence is 13 residues long. The germline gives CDR1 KGHSH, CDR2 LQKENI. CDR3 loop: CASSPGGAGELFF. CDR3 DNA: TGTGCCAGCTCACCAGGGGGCGCCGGGGAGCTGTTTTTT.

The chain joins TRBV7-2 to TRBJ2-5, with D perhaps matching TRBD1 (5 bases). V lost 3 bases, J lost 4 bases, and 6 bases lay in between. Germline assignment: CDR1 SGHTA and CDR2 FQGNSA. CDR3 length: 12 amino acids. The DNA for the CDR3 is TGTGCCAGCAGCTTTACAGGAGAGACCCAGTACTTC. Translation: CASSFTGETQYF.

This chain connects TRBV27 to TRBJ1-1, with TRBD1 as a possible D gene (6 bases). The germline V and J ends were trimmed by 1 base and 5 bases, with 14 bases remaining between them. Per germline, CDR1 MNHEY and CDR2 SMNVEV (reference sequence). This CDR3 contains 15 residues. In DNA form, the CDR3 reads TGTGCCAGCAGTTTATGGGGTAAACAGGGAACTGAAGCTTTCTTT. Encoded protein: CASSLWGKQGTEAFF.

The chain carries TRBV5-1 and TRBJ2-3; TRBD1 is a possible D gene (6 bases). V lost 7 bases and J lost 4, with 16 bases in between. The CDR3 runs 14 residues. The germline V gene encodes CDR1 SGHRS and CDR2 YFSETQ. Here the CDR3 reads CASSGTPTPDTQYF. The CDR3, as DNA: TGCGCCAGCTCCGGGACACCGACCCCAGATACGCAGTATTTT. The full variable domain, its missing parts supplied by reference TRBV5-1 and TRBJ2-3, is KAGVTQTPRYLIKTRGQQVTLSCSPISGHRSVSWYQQTPGQGLQFLFEYFSETQRNKGNFPGRFSGRQFSNSRSEMNVSTLELGDSALYLCASSGTPTPDTQYFGPGTRLTVL.

This clone showed up just once. The chain employs TRBV23-1 and TRBJ2-5; 9 nucleotides match TRBD1. TRBV23-1 is an ORF for which the function is uncertain. V trimming: 2 bases; J trimming: 12 bases; junction bases outside the gene matches: 7. This CDR3 contains 13 residues. CDR3 amino acids: CASSQVDRGLKYF. The CDR3 bases are TGCGCCAGCAGTCAAGTGGACAGGGGCTTGAAGTACTTC.

This clone was seen only once. The genes are TRBV5-6 and TRBJ2-7; 9 bases fit TRBD2. Germline V CDR1 and CDR2: SGHDT, YYEEEE. The CDR3 has 16 amino acids. Unmatched junction bases numbered 14, after V lost 7 bases and J lost 3 bases. This chain's CDR3 is CASCTNPGLAGYEQYF. DNA of the CDR3: TGTGCCAGCTGTACGAACCCGGGACTAGCTGGCTACGAGCAGTACTTC.

This clone was seen only a few times. The chain has TRBV7-9 and TRBJ2-7; possibly TRBD2 for D (5 bases). The CDR3 length is 13 residues. Germline values: CDR1 SEHNR, CDR2 FQNEAQ (reference sequence). V lost 5 bases and J 6 bases, leaving 14 bases between the germline ends. The DNA of the CDR3 is TGTGCCAGCAGCGCATCCGGGATCACCGAGCAGTACTTC. It encodes CASSASGITEQYF.

This clone was seen only once. The rearrangement links TRBV7-2 to TRBJ2-6; D may be TRBD2 (6 bases). CDR1 SGHTA and CDR2 FQGNSA come from the germline V gene. The CDR3 is 17 amino acids. The V end was cut by 4 bases, the J end by 1 base, with 14 bases between. CDR3 loop: CASSSQAGRSGANVLTF. The DNA of the CDR3 is TGTGCCAGCAGCTCCCAGGCGGGGAGATCTGGGGCCAACGTCCTGACTTTC.

The chain combines TRBV27 with TRBJ1-1; a possible D gene is TRBD1 (6 bases). V dropped 1 base and J dropped 2 bases, with 14 bases sitting between them. The CDR3 contains 16 residues. CDR1 and CDR2 from the germline V gene are MNHEY and SMNVEV (reference sequence). The CDR3 reads CASSLFSRGGNTEAFF. The CDR3 DNA is TGTGCCAGCAGTTTATTCTCCAGGGGAGGTAACACTGAAGCTTTCTTT.

The CDR3 protein is CSVEDGTSGRLLQYF. The CDR3 coding sequence is TGCAGCGTTGAAGACGGGACTAGCGGGAGGCTATTGCAGTACTTC. This sequence joins TRBV29-1 and TRBJ2-7, with TRBD2 matching 15 bases. Germline V gene lookup returns CDR1 SQVTM and CDR2 ANQGSEA. Germline trimming cut 0 bases from V and 9 bases from J; bases unmatched to any gene: 6. This CDR3 comprises 15 residues.

This clone was found once. The rearrangement joins TRBV5-1 to TRBJ2-2, with 11 bases matching TRBD1. The CDR3 sequence is 17 residues long. V shed 0 bases, J shed 6 bases, and the junction held 7 bases outside the gene matches. The germline CDR1 and CDR2 sequences are SGHRS and YFSETQ. Here the CDR3 reads CASSLAWGQGVPGELFF. In nucleotides, the CDR3 is TGCGCCAGCAGCTTGGCCTGGGGACAGGGGGTCCCCGGGGAGCTGTTTTTT. Using reference TRBV5-1 and TRBJ2-2 for the parts outside the CDR3, the full variable domain is KAGVTQTPRYLIKTRGQQVTLSCSPISGHRSVSWYQQTPGQGLQFLFEYFSETQRNKGNFPGRFSGRQFSNSRSEMNVSTLELGDSALYLCASSLAWGQGVPGELFFGEGSRLTVL.

The chain uses TRBV4-3 and TRBJ2-4; 8 nucleotides line up with TRBD2. The V segment lost 1 base and the J segment 4 bases; nucleotides outside the gene matches: 9. This CDR3 region has 17 residues. The germline V gene encodes CDR1 LGHNA and CDR2 YSLEER. This CDR3 is CASSQGLSSGQKNIQYF. The CDR3, as DNA: TGCGCCAGCAGCCAAGGTTTGTCTAGCGGGCAAAAAAACATTCAGTACTTC.

In its sample, this clone was seen a few times. The J gene is TRBJ2-7, the V gene TRBV4-1; D is unclear. V was clipped by 1 base and J by 1 base, with 11 bases between them. CDR1 and CDR2 from the germline V gene are MGHRA and YSYEKL. The CDR3 extends over 15 amino acids. The CDR3 DNA reads TGCGCCAGCAGCCAAGTCCAGACGGTATCCTACGAGCAGTACTTC. It yields the protein CASSQVQTVSYEQYF.